This entry lists 21 T cell receptor beta chains sequenced from one sample in a study of response to subunit inactivated influenza vaccine. TCRdb analysed the RT-PCR reads with MiXCR anew, one entry per CDR3 protein. This table has 550,000 to 800,000 distinct CDR3 sequences, approximately 13% appearing once. Sequences were derived from PBMCs from blood, sampled 14 to 15 days before vaccination. These receptors all come from a man aged 50 to 59 who received an inactivated influenza vaccine.

This clonotype was picked up many times. V gene TRBV27 combines with J gene TRBJ1-1; D call uncertain. Germline loops: CDR1 MNHEY, CDR2 SMNVEV (reference sequence). The CDR3 is made up of 15 amino acids. V lost 5 bases and J lost 1, with 14 bases in between. Written as DNA, the CDR3 is TGTGCCAGCAGTAAGCGTCTTGCGGGGAACACTGAAGCTTTCTTT. Translation gives CASSKRLAGNTEAFF.

V gene TRBV9 combines with J gene TRBJ2-1; 7 bases match TRBD2. CDR1 SGDLS and CDR2 YYNGEE come from the germline V gene. The junction had 12 bases not matched to a gene; V was cut back by 4 bases and J by 8 bases. This CDR3 has 15 residues. CDR3 DNA: TGTGCCAGCAGCTCCTGGGGGAGGGCCGAGGATGAGCAGTTCTTC. Amino acids: CASSSWGRAEDEQFF.

The rearrangement uses TRBV6-2 or TRBV6-3 and TRBJ2-1; D uncertain. Trimming pared 4 bases from V and 15 bases from J, leaving 16 bases between. This CDR3 is built from 12 residues. CDR1 is MNHEY, CDR2 SVGEGT, per germline. Here the CDR3 DNA reads TGTGCCAGCAGTTTACCCGCCCGCACACGGTTCTTC. Its translation is CASSLPARTRFF.

V and J are TRBV25-1 and TRBJ2-1; 9 positions match TRBD2. The CDR3 is 16 amino acids. The V and J ends lost 3 bases and 6 bases, in that order; junction bases with no gene match: 9. Germline CDR1 reads MGHDK; CDR2 reads SYGVNS. The CDR3 DNA reads as TGTGCCAGCAGTGATTTGAGCGGCGGGGGGGCCAATGAGCAGTTCTTC. Translation: CASSDLSGGGANEQFF.

This clonotype was recorded a few times. The chain links TRBV7-7 to TRBJ2-2; 9 bases line up with TRBD2. The CDR3 has 14 residues. The germline V gene has CDR1 SSHAT and CDR2 FNYEAQ (reference sequence). The CDR3 sequence: CASGAAGGTGELFF. For the CDR3, the DNA is TGTGCTAGCGGGGCAGCGGGGGGAACCGGGGAGCTGTTTTTT.

This clonotype was seen repeatedly, ten times or more. V and J are TRBV2 and TRBJ2-7, with D possibly being TRBD2 (6 bases). The CDR3 extends over 13 amino acids. Deletions cut 6 bases from V and 1 base from J, with 10 bases between. Germline loops: CDR1 SNHLY, CDR2 FYNNEI. The CDR3 here is CASRRGGSYEQYF. The CDR3 DNA reads TGTGCCAGCAGACGGGGAGGATCCTACGAGCAGTACTTC.

The chain carries TRBV6-2 or TRBV6-3 and TRBJ2-7; TRBD1 matches 7 bases. Germline lookup yields CDR1 MNHEY and CDR2 SVGEGT. CDR3 size: 15 residues. V gave up 0 bases and J gave up 6 bases; unmatched junction bases: 8. The CDR3 is CASSYSKGAMVEQYF. CDR3 in DNA: TGTGCCAGCAGTTACTCGAAGGGGGCCATGGTCGAGCAGTACTTC.

The chain uses TRBV20-1 and TRBJ2-1; 15 bases line up with TRBD2. CDR1 and CDR2 from the germline V gene are DFQATT and SNEGSKA (reference sequence). The CDR3 contains 14 residues. With V trimmed by 6 bases and J by 9 bases, 6 bases remained unmatched. CDR3 protein: CSAAGLAGGGEQFF. The CDR3 region has the DNA TGCAGTGCAGCGGGACTAGCGGGAGGAGGTGAGCAGTTCTTC.

This clonotype showed up just a few times. The chain is built from TRBV7-6 and TRBJ2-1; D unresolved. The V gene's germline CDR1 is SGHVS and CDR2 FNYEAQ. The V end was cut by 5 bases, the J end by 6 bases, with 14 bases between. The CDR3 sequence is 14 residues long. The CDR3 sequence: CASSGSLRINEQFF. CDR3 nucleotides: TGTGCCAGCAGCGGGTCTTTAAGGATCAATGAGCAGTTCTTC.

This clonotype was picked up many times. V gene TRBV7-2 combines with J gene TRBJ1-1; D gene unclear. V was trimmed by 7 bases and J by 0 bases, leaving 15 bases between them. This CDR3 is 15 amino acids long. The germline CDR1 and CDR2 sequences are SGHTA and FQGNSA. Written as DNA, the CDR3 is TGTGCCAGCACCTCCTTGGACCGCATGAACACTGAAGCTTTCTTT. The encoded protein is CASTSLDRMNTEAFF.

The sample holds many counts of this clonotype. The genes are TRBV7-9 and TRBJ2-2; D uncertain. Per germline, CDR1 SEHNR and CDR2 FQNEAQ (reference sequence). V shed 5 bases and J shed 7 bases, with 8 bases lying between them. The CDR3 contains 12 residues. CDR3 DNA sequence: TGTGCCAGCAGCCACACGAGCGGGGAGCTGTTTTTT. The encoded protein is CASSHTSGELFF. The whole variable domain, filled in from reference TRBV7-9 and TRBJ2-2, reads DTGVSQNPRHKITKRGQNVTFRCDPISEHNRLYWYRQTLGQGPEFLTYFQNEAQLEKSRLLSDRFSAERPKGSFSTLEIQRTEQGDSAMYLCASSHTSGELFFGEGSRLTVL.

In its sample, this clonotype was seen many times. J is TRBJ1-2 and V is TRBV5-6; D might be TRBD1 (5 bases). The CDR3 extends over 11 amino acids. CDR1 is SGHDT, CDR2 YYEEEE, per germline. Trimming removed 4 bases at V and 7 bases at J, with 8 bases between. The CDR3, as DNA: TGTGCCAGCAGCCTGGGGGGTGGCTACACCTTC. It specifies CASSLGGGYTF.

The CDR3 region is CAFRLPFLQDGRLDEQYF. DNA of the CDR3: TGTGCCTTCAGACTACCGTTTTTACAGGACGGGAGGTTGGACGAGCAGTACTTC. The chain joins TRBV6-4 to TRBJ2-7, with 7 bases identical to TRBD2. This CDR3 comprises 18 residues. Germline lookup yields CDR1 MRHNA and CDR2 SNTAGT. Trimming took 11 bases from V and 5 from J; bases not matched to a gene: 27.

In nucleotides, the CDR3 is TGTGCCAGTAGGAGTGAAGGGTTCTCCTACAATGAGCAGTTCTTC. This sequence encodes CASRSEGFSYNEQFF. The rearrangement joins TRBV19 to TRBJ2-1; D call uncertain. Germline lookup yields CDR1 LNHDA and CDR2 SQIVND (reference sequence). Trimming cost V 6 bases and J 0 bases, with 12 bases left between them. This CDR3 spans 15 amino acids.

The chain carries TRBV9 and TRBJ2-2; D is perhaps TRBD2 (5 bases). V was cut by 4 bases and J by 6 bases, with 16 bases left in between. Germline V gives CDR1 SGDLS, CDR2 YYNGEE. CDR3 length: 15 amino acids. This CDR3 is CASSSRALGAGELFF. The CDR3 DNA reads as TGTGCCAGCAGCTCCCGAGCCCTCGGGGCCGGGGAGCTGTTTTTT. Full variable domain (outside the CDR3, taken from reference TRBV9 and TRBJ2-2): DSGVTQTPKHLITATGQRVTLRCSPRSGDLSVYWYQQSLDQGLQFLIQYYNGEERAKGNILERFSAQQFPDLHSELNLSSLELGDSALYFCASSSRALGAGELFFGEGSRLTVL.

This clonotype was seen a few times. This chain joins TRBV10-3 and TRBJ1-6; D gene unclear. The CDR3 spans 13 residues. Trimming removed 0 bases from V and 14 bases from J, with 11 bases in between. From germline, CDR1 is ENHRY and CDR2 SYGVKD. CDR3 in amino acids: CAISESTAGSLHF. The CDR3 DNA follows: TGTGCCATCAGTGAGTCGACGGCCGGTTCCCTCCACTTT.

There are a few counts of this clonotype. V usage is TRBV12-3 or TRBV12-4 and J usage is TRBJ2-7; the match to TRBD1 covers 8 bases. This CDR3 region has 14 residues. V lost 7 bases and J lost 1; bases outside the gene matches: 6. CDR3 sequence (DNA): TGTGCCAGCAACTTACAGGGGGTATCCTACGAGCAGTACTTC. Protein product: CASNLQGVSYEQYF.

This clonotype occurred many times. Here the CDR3 DNA reads TGTGCCAGCAGATCTATAGCGGAACCCTACAATGAGCAGTTCTTC. Its translation: CASRSIAEPYNEQFF. The V call is TRBV12-3 or TRBV12-4, the J call TRBJ2-1, with a weak D call TRBD2 (6 bases). The CDR3 contains 15 residues. V was clipped by 6 bases and J by 2 bases, with 14 bases between them.

The sample holds a few counts of this clonotype. V usage is TRBV12-3 or TRBV12-4 and J usage is TRBJ2-3, with TRBD2 identical over 8 bases. Trimming removed 6 bases from V and 1 base from J; junction bases left unmatched: 6. The CDR3 is made up of 15 amino acids. The CDR3 DNA reads as TGTGCCAGCAGCCAACAACTAGCGGGCACAGATACGCAGTATTTT. Translating it yields CASSQQLAGTDTQYF.

This clonotype came up a few times. The genes are TRBV30 and TRBJ1-4, with D tentatively TRBD1 (5 bases). CDR3 length: 14 amino acids. Germline lookup yields CDR1 GTSNPN and CDR2 SVGIG (reference sequence). V lost 2 bases and J lost 2, with 9 bases in between. CDR3 protein: CAWSSGGTNEKLFF. In nucleotides, the CDR3 is TGTGCCTGGAGTTCTGGGGGTACTAATGAAAAACTGTTTTTT.

The chain combines TRBV5-1 with TRBJ2-5; 15 positions match TRBD2. From germline, CDR1 is SGHRS and CDR2 YFSETQ. The trim removed 3 bases at V and 2 bases at J, leaving 2 bases unmatched. This CDR3 contains 16 residues. Here the CDR3 DNA reads TGCGCCAGCAGCTGGACTAGCGGGGGGGTTCAAGAGACCCAGTACTTC. Encoded protein: CASSWTSGGVQETQYF.